The 15 T cell receptor beta chains reported below all come from one sample, sequenced in a study of blood T cell repertoires in COVID-19. Using immunoSEQ multiplex PCR, the repertoire was profiled, and TCRdb retains in-frame clones only, with some absent. Here the sample spans over 200,000 clones, about 90% being singletons. Material: peripheral blood. The receptors here all came from a man in his forties with active or convalescent COVID-19.

The rearrangement links TRBV12-3 or TRBV12-4 to TRBJ1-4; D gene unclear. The CDR3 contains 13 residues. V was shortened by 2 bases and J by 8 bases, with 9 bases between the two germline ends. CDR3 DNA: TGTGCCAGCAGTTTAAGATCAGGAGAAAAACTGTTTTTT. This translates into CASSLRSGEKLFF.

This clone has just a few counts. The chain is built from TRBV27 and TRBJ1-1; TRBD1 agrees at 7 bases. The CDR3 length is 16 residues. V lost 5 bases to trimming and J lost 3 bases; unmatched junction nucleotides: 12. The germline gives CDR1 MNHEY, CDR2 SMNVEV (reference sequence). The CDR3 reads CASSRRRGQSDTEAFF. The CDR3 nucleotides are TGTGCCAGCAGTCGCAGAAGGGGGCAGTCCGACACTGAAGCTTTCTTT.

The chain couples TRBV19 to TRBJ1-2, with a weak D call TRBD1 (5 bases). This CDR3 has 16 residues. Germline-derived CDR1 and CDR2 are LNHDA and SQIVND (reference sequence). The V end was cut by 4 bases, the J end by 3 bases, with 18 bases between. CDR3 coding DNA: TGTGCCAGTAGTACCCGGCAGGGTGTCAAGGACTATGGCTACACCTTC. Its translation is CASSTRQGVKDYGYTF.

V and J are TRBV6-4 and TRBJ2-2; 9 bases match TRBD2. Losses at the gene ends were 2 bases for V and 1 base for J; bases not matched to a gene: 8. The germline CDR1 and CDR2 sequences are MRHNA and SNTAGT. The CDR3 has 18 residues. DNA for the CDR3: TGTGCCAGCAGTGACCTCGGGCTAGCGGGGAAGAACACCGGGGAGCTGTTTTTT. This gives the protein CASSDLGLAGKNTGELFF.

The chain has TRBV7-3 and TRBJ2-3; perhaps TRBD2 as D (6 bases). The CDR3 is 16 amino acids. Germline V CDR1 and CDR2: SGHTA, FQGTGA. The V end lost 3 bases, the J end lost 0 bases, and 13 bases lay between the germline ends. The CDR3 protein is CASSLNPRGSTDTQYF. The CDR3 nucleotides are TGTGCCAGCAGCTTGAATCCTCGGGGGAGCACAGATACGCAGTATTTT.

The chain uses TRBV9 and TRBJ1-5; maybe TRBD1 (6 bases). CDR3 length equals 15 residues. The V end was cut by 10 bases, the J end by 3 bases, with 20 bases between. Germline V gene lookup returns CDR1 SGDLS and CDR2 YYNGEE. The DNA for the CDR3 is TGTGCCGGCGGTCTACCAGGGGCTACCAATCAGCCCCAGCATTTT. The encoded protein is CAGGLPGATNQPQHF.

The rearrangement joins TRBV7-2 to TRBJ1-2; D gene uncertain. There are 14 residues in the CDR3. From germline, CDR1 is SGHTA and CDR2 FQGNSA. V was trimmed by 0 bases and J by 3 bases, leaving 8 bases between them. As DNA, the CDR3 is TGTGCCAGCAGCTTAGCGTCAGGCGACTATGGCTACACCTTC. Its protein is CASSLASGDYGYTF.

V usage is TRBV7-2 and J usage is TRBJ2-2; the D gene is possibly TRBD2 (6 bases). This CDR3 is 17 amino acids long. V was pared by 0 bases and J by 1 base, with 12 bases between. Germline-derived CDR1 and CDR2 are SGHTA and FQGNSA. This CDR3 reads CASSLAAGLVNTGELFF. In DNA form, the CDR3 reads TGTGCCAGCAGCTTAGCGGCGGGACTGGTGAACACCGGGGAGCTGTTTTTT. Full variable domain (remainder filled in from reference TRBV7-2 and TRBJ2-2): GAGVSQSPSNKVTEKGKDVELRCDPISGHTALYWYRQSLGQGLEFLIYFQGNSAPDKSGLPSDRFSAERTGGSVSTLTIQRTQQEDSAVYLCASSLAAGLVNTGELFFGEGSRLTVL.

The chain joins TRBV28 to TRBJ1-2, with 8 bases lining up with TRBD1. V lost 8 bases and J lost 5; bases outside the gene matches: 7. The CDR3 is 13 residues long. Germline V CDR1 and CDR2: MDHEN, SYDVKM. CDR3: CASAGQVSYGYTF. The CDR3 region has the DNA TGTGCCAGCGCGGGACAGGTGTCATATGGCTACACCTTC.

The table lists this clone with a count of one. The J gene is TRBJ2-1, the V gene TRBV28, with D perhaps matching TRBD1 (6 bases). V gave up 5 bases and J gave up 5 bases, with 16 bases separating them. From germline, CDR1 is MDHEN and CDR2 SYDVKM. This CDR3 is 15 amino acids long. In DNA form, the CDR3 reads TGTGCCAGCAGTCTCCCAGGACAGTTTGACAATGAGCAGTTCTTC. This sequence encodes CASSLPGQFDNEQFF.

The genes are TRBV11-2 and TRBJ2-1; D ambiguous. CDR3 length: 13 amino acids. Germline CDR1 is SGHAT and CDR2 is FQNNGV. The V gene lost 1 base and the J gene lost 6 bases, with 7 bases spanning the gap. CDR3 in DNA: TGTGCCAGCAGCTTAGGAGCAGGCAATGAGCAGTTCTTC. Amino acid sequence: CASSLGAGNEQFF.

The chain uses TRBV2 and TRBJ2-1; the D is unclear. Looked up from germline, CDR1 is SNHLY and CDR2 is FYNNEI. This CDR3 has 15 residues. V lost 5 bases, J lost 7 bases, and 18 bases lay in between. The CDR3 nucleotides read TGTGCCAGCAGTTCGGAGCTTTCATCCCGTAATGAGCAGTTCTTC. Translation gives CASSSELSSRNEQFF.

This sequence joins TRBV24-1 and TRBJ1-1; perhaps TRBD1 as D (5 bases). CDR3 length: 12 residues. CDR1 KGHDR and CDR2 SFDVKD come from the germline V gene. V was cut by 3 bases and J by 4 bases, with 5 bases left in between. The CDR3 bases are TGTGCCACCAGTGATGGGGCCACTGAAGCTTTCTTT. It is translated as CATSDGATEAFF.

J is TRBJ1-1 and V is TRBV6-5; TRBD1 is a possible D gene (5 bases). CDR1 is MNHEY and CDR2 is SVGAGI in the germline V gene. V shed 6 bases and J shed 3 bases, with 11 bases lying between them. This CDR3 has 13 amino acids. The CDR3 protein is CASSRPGDTEAFF. The CDR3 DNA follows: TGTGCCAGCAGCCGACCGGGGGACACTGAAGCTTTCTTT.

The rearrangement uses TRBV29-1 and TRBJ1-1; perhaps TRBD1 as D (5 bases). Per germline, CDR1 SQVTM and CDR2 ANQGSEA. This CDR3 comprises 13 residues. Trimming took off 6 bases at V and 4 bases at J, with 15 bases between the two ends. The CDR3 loop reads CSVPRALTTEAFF. CDR3 nucleotide sequence: TGCAGCGTCCCCAGGGCTCTCACCACTGAAGCTTTCTTT. Looking up the rest from reference TRBV29-1 and TRBJ1-1 gives the full variable domain: SAVISQKPSRDICQRGTSLTIQCQVDSQVTMMFWYRQQPGQSLTLIATANQGSEATYESGFVIDKFPISRPNLTFSTLTVSNMSPEDSSIYLCSVPRALTTEAFFGQGTRLTVV.